The clone carrying this T cell receptor (beta chain) was seen only a few times. Looked up from germline, CDR1 is KGHSH and CDR2 is LQKENI. V was shortened by 3 bases and J by 9 bases, with 21 bases between the two germline ends. The CDR3 has 16 residues. The source of the sample is a study of T cells in Graves' hyperthyroidism and ophthalmopathy. About the study: At initial diagnosis, before any treatment had begun, peripheral blood was obtained.

The TCR beta CDR3 regions underwent amplification using RNA transcripts as the source. HTBI primers were the set used in a first-round RT-PCR of the TCR CDR3. Via MiXCR, TCRdb re-called the multiplex PCR reads, giving one row per CDR3 protein. Of around 300,000 distinct CDR3 sequences listed, approximately 15% are singletons. The genes are TRBV18 and TRBJ2-1, with TRBD2 as a possible D gene (6 bases). The origin of this receptor is a woman aged 25 to 39 with Graves' hyperthyroidism. Sequenced: blood. This CDR3 reads CASSPRTGLTGGEQFF. The CDR3, as DNA: TGTGCCAGCTCACCCAGGACTGGGCTCACCGGGGGTGAGCAGTTCTTC.